This T cell receptor beta chain was retrieved from a study of blood T cell repertoires in COVID-19. Germline V gene data show CDR1 as MNHNS and CDR2 as SASEGT. Deletions cut 0 bases from V and 3 bases from J, with 8 bases between. There are 14 residues in the CDR3. Sequencing was performed with immunoSEQ multiplex PCR; in TCRdb, only in-frame clones are kept and a portion is missing. This table has about 280,000 clones, roughly four fifths appearing once. The specimen sequenced was PBMCs or T cells enriched from blood (not recorded which). The genes are TRBV6-1 and TRBJ1-2; TRBD1 might be the D (6 bases). The sequence was obtained from a man in his forties who had been exposed to COVID-19. The CDR3 region is CASSEAQGHYGYTF. DNA of the CDR3: TGTGCCAGCAGTGAAGCGCAGGGGCACTATGGCTACACCTTC.